The present T cell receptor (beta chain) was sequenced within a study of cytotoxic CD8 clonotypes in ibrutinib-treated CLL. Study information: Mean productive templates were about 260,000; mean productive rearrangements were around 93,000. Points from the study as a whole: Higher circulating CD8+ T-cell counts strongly accompanied higher baseline clonality, above age-matched healthy donors. At ibrutinib response, clonality increased, and at progression it declined back toward baseline.

Assay: immunoSEQ multiplex PCR; the TCRdb copy retains only in-frame clones and omits some. This table has about 160,000 clones, about four fifths appearing once. V was cut by 5 bases and J by 5 bases, with 7 bases left in between. This CDR3 has 12 amino acids. Germline V gene sequence: CDR1 SEHNR, CDR2 FQNEAQ (reference sequence). Cryopreserved PBMCs supplied roughly 1.8 micrograms of genomic DNA for TCR beta libraries. On this clone itself: Antigen unknown.

Sequencing was performed on PBMCs, taken after 12 months of ibrutinib treatment. The sequence was collected from a human donor with chronic lymphocytic leukemia. The rearrangement joins TRBV7-9 to TRBJ2-1; no clear D gene. CDR3 protein: CASSHGHNEQFF. The CDR3 bases are TGTGCCAGCAGCCACGGACACAATGAGCAGTTCTTC.